These 3 T cell receptor beta chains were sequenced from one sample in a study of T-cell reconstitution after alpha-beta-depleted transplantation in children. Preparation of the TCRbeta library used unique molecular identifiers. One entry per CDR3 protein, called by TCRdb with MiXCR from the PCR reads. The table lists around 500,000 distinct CDR3 sequences, 23% of them singletons. The sequences come from PBMCs, mostly from graft donor cells, collected 360 days after TCRalphabeta/CD19-depleted stem cell transplant. Receptor source: a boy younger than two who had a stem cell transplant for acute myeloid leukemia, so the T cells may come from the graft donor.

This clonotype was found many times. This chain joins TRBV6-1 and TRBJ2-1; D might be TRBD1 (6 bases). V dropped 6 bases and J dropped 2 bases, with 14 bases sitting between them. Germline CDR1 is MNHNS and CDR2 is SASEGT. The CDR3 is 15 residues long. The CDR3 sequence is CASRRIQGTYNEQFF. The CDR3 nucleotides are TGTGCCAGCAGGAGAATACAGGGTACCTACAATGAGCAGTTCTTC.

At least ten counts were recorded for this clonotype. This chain connects TRBV7-2 to TRBJ2-3, with TRBD2 matching 10 bases. V gave up 3 bases and J gave up 5 bases; unmatched junction bases: 5. The CDR3 covers 15 residues. Germline values: CDR1 SGHTA, CDR2 FQGNSA. CDR3 in amino acids: CASSFSGGALDTQYF. CDR3 coding DNA: TGTGCCAGCAGCTTCAGCGGGGGGGCACTAGATACGCAGTATTTT.

This clonotype was detected only a few times. This is likely an artifact of a read error, given a far larger clone one base away. The chain has TRBV12-3 or TRBV12-4 and TRBJ2-7, with D unresolved. Trimming removed 2 bases at V and 5 bases at J, with 4 bases between. The CDR3 runs to 11 residues. The CDR3 sequence is CASSLRHEQYF. In nucleotides, the CDR3 is TGTGCCAGCAGTTTAAGGCACGAGCAGTACTTC.